What follows is one T cell receptor beta chain and its context. This record belongs to a study of blood T cell repertoires in COVID-19. Whole-study context: Acute and convalescent COVID-19 specimens originated in the United States, Italy and Spain. T cells, B-cell-depleted T cells, or PBMCs provided the cDNA or gDNA that served as material.

The cohort comprised adults aged roughly 18 to 100 years residing in under 30 US areas. Cohort assignment relied on participant-reported clinical history. The V gene lost 6 bases and the J gene lost 0 bases, with 15 bases spanning the gap. CDR3 length: 15 amino acids. CDR1 is SGHRS, CDR2 YFSETQ, per germline. The table came from immunoSEQ multiplex PCR; TCRdb's copy has only in-frame clones and leaves some out. The sample lists 250,000 to 300,000 clones, 70% to 90% seen once, with 0.75% to 1% in the top ten. This chain connects TRBV5-1 to TRBJ1-1; D uncertain. Sequenced material: PBMCs or T cells enriched from blood (not recorded which). The receptor comes from a woman aged 25-40 years who had recovered from COVID-19. The DNA for the CDR3 is TGCGCCAGCACCCCTAGTGCACAAATGAACACTGAAGCTTTCTTT. This sequence encodes CASTPSAQMNTEAFF.